This T cell receptor beta chain stems from a study of T cell changes during pregnancy in multiple sclerosis (dated by TCRdb to between 2018 and 2020). Regarding the research as a whole: Changes in the T cell repertoire over the course of pregnancy were examined in this study in women with multiple sclerosis.

CDR1 and CDR2, looked up from the germline V gene, are MNHNS and SASEGT. V loses 1 base, J loses 2 bases, and the germline ends lie 9 bases apart. Counted from cysteine to phenylalanine, this CDR3 has 15 amino acids. The only DNA kept is the CDR3, 45 bases in frame from the first base. Libraries were constructed by the immunoSEQ multiplex PCR assay. Not all clones reach the TCRdb copy of this immuneACCESS table, which keeps in-frame sequences only. Checked studies attribute under half of the gap to unresolved V genes and leave the rest unexplained. For this sample there are over 60,000 clones; roughly nine tenths appear just once. The top ten constitute about 2.5% of the sample. To note about this clone: Its target antigen remains unknown. Per-base quality was not reported, and no clone a single base away is much larger than it.

The TCR originated in a female donor with multiple sclerosis, enrolled in a pregnancy study. The rearranged chain carries TRBV6-1 and TRBJ2-1; the D segment could be TRBD2, given 5 matching bases. The sequenced sample was peripheral blood, obtained in the first trimester of pregnancy. This receptor has the CDR3 CASSEEVGAYNEQFF. In nucleotide form, the sequence is TGTGCCAGCAGTGAAGAGGTGGGAGCCTACAATGAGCAGTTCTTC.